The clone carrying this TCR beta chain was seen many times. The data are from a study of Graves' ophthalmopathy and Graves' hyperthyroidism. The germline CDR1 and CDR2 sequences are MNHEY and SVGEGT. The CDR3 has 14 residues. V lost 2 bases and J 4 bases, leaving 12 bases between the germline ends. RNA transcripts provided the template for amplifying TCR beta CDR3 regions. Second-round multiplex PCR came after a first-round RT-PCR that employed HTBI primers. TCRdb processed the multiplex PCR reads anew with MiXCR; each CDR3 protein has one entry. In the table there are 400,000 or so distinct CDR3 sequences, 15% to 19% of which are singletons.

The rearrangement links TRBV6-2 or TRBV6-3 to TRBJ2-7, with D possibly being TRBD1 or TRBD2 (5 bases each). Sequencing was done on a sample of peripheral blood. This sequence originates from a woman between 18 and 29 years old with stable Graves' hyperthyroidism. The CDR3 here is CASSYGTGGYEQYF. DNA for the CDR3: TGTGCCAGCAGTTACGGGACCGGTGGGTACGAGCAGTACTTC.